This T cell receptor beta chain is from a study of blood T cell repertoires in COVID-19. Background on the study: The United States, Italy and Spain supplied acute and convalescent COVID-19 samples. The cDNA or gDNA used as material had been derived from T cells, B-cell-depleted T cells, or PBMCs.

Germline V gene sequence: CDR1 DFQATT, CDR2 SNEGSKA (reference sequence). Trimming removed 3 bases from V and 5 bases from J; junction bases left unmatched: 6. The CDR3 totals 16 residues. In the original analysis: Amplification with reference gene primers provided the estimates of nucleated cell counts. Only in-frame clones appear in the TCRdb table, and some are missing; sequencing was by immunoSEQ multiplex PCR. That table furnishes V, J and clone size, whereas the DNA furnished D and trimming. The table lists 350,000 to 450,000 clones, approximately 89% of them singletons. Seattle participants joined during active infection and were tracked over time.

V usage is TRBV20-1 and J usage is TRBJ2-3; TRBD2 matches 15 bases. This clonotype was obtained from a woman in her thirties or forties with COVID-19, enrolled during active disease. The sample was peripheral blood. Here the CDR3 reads CSASKGLAGGKDTQYF. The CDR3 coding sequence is TGCAGTGCTAGTAAGGGACTAGCGGGAGGTAAAGATACGCAGTATTTT.